This TCR beta chain derives from a study of cytomegalovirus exposure and HLA in healthy donors (dated 2017 in TCRdb). Broadly, across the study: An earlier analysis of some 600 of the donors reported 276 Gb of sequence data and 117 million unique TCR beta sequences obtained from about 200 million T cells. An early release that covered roughly 600 HLA-typed donors contained approximately 300 gigabases of sequencing data and 70 million to 100 million unique TCR sequences. Of the 350 to 450 genotyped donors, 65% to 90% fell in the genetic ancestry cluster associated with self-reported Caucasian donors. The aim of the study was to test whether cataloging public T cell receptors could identify signatures of past pathogen exposure. The study profiled the T cell repertoires of some 610 subjects by immunosequencing and related them to cytomegalovirus serostatus. Along with the roughly 700-subject first cohort, a separate validation cohort of approximately 110 different subjects was used. High-throughput TCR immunosequencing, statistical association of individual TCRs with disease status, and machine learning were combined to predict cytomegalovirus infection status. To study patterns of TCR occurrence, a later analysis re-analyzed previously published TCR beta repertoires from 650 to 750 donors and added high-resolution HLA genotyping. In the later analysis, no new phenotypic data were used to find candidate immune exposures; instead, reliance was placed on TCR beta sequences and their occurrence across donors. An earlier analysis of 500 to 750 of the donors applied high-throughput TCR beta sequencing to assess whether each TCR beta V gene segment acted as functional or pseudogenic. Donor age, sex, ethnicity and CMV serostatus were compiled together with the repertoire data. In a later genetic analysis, genome-wide SNP genotypes for about 55% of the roughly 700 donors were used, and that subset was treated as a discovery cohort. All discovery cohort repertoires had been generated using a single sequencing platform. HLA typing covered class I and class II loci at four-digit resolution. Typing coverage differed by locus: A, B, C, DRB1 and DQB1 were typed in roughly 629-640 donors, DQA1 in 522, DPA1 in 600 to 610, and DPB1 in just under 490. Because of strong linkage in the cohort, roughly five DR-DQ haplotypes were treated as single units for association and clustering. Across 398 genotyped donors of the cohort, an average of roughly 250,000 unique TCR beta nucleotide sequences per donor were sequenced, and roughly 18% of those sequences were non-productive. General study outcomes and caveats: A further reported finding was that TCR beta sequences accurately predicted the HLA-A and HLA-B alleles for most subjects in the first cohort. The earlier analysis of 587 of the donors excluded seventeen rarely observed V segments, including chromosome 9 orphons, because counts were too low. It was suggested by the authors that the approach could potentially be generalized to other disease states and immunological phenotypes. In a later analysis, HLA-associated TCR beta chains were found to be more clonally expanded and to have lower generation probabilities than equally common non-associated chains. The study listed 150 to 200 TCR beta chains as associated with cytomegalovirus. HLA typing was unavailable for some donors at each locus, so association tests used only the typed subset. Across donors, most TCR sequences were observed very rarely, whereas some public TCRs were present in many individuals. Compared with the roughly 700-donor mean, donors in an Asian-associated ancestry cluster had fewer N-insertions in productive TCRs, according to a later genetic analysis. A later analysis associated approximately 17,000 TCR beta sequences with specific HLA alleles at a false discovery rate of 0.05. In vitro tests confirmed that three of the cytomegalovirus-associated TCR beta chains recognize cytomegalovirus antigens. In both the original and validation cohorts, the classifier was reported to diagnose cytomegalovirus status with high specificity and sensitivity. The cohort was sequenced for TCR beta chains only, and without alpha or paired-chain data the features that could be detected were limited. V-gene and J-gene trimming of TCR beta chains was associated with a missense DCLRE1C variant in a later genetic analysis, and the association was replicated in an independent cohort. In an earlier analysis of about 600 of the donors, most TCR beta V segments appeared in productive rearrangements about 87% or about 30% of the time, broadly matching IMGT annotations. According to a later analysis, parvovirus B19, influenza, CMV and Epstein-Barr virus appeared linked to several top co-occurrence clusters. Linkage disequilibrium might explain the correlated functional status among segregating V segments, but an unknown experimental factor could not be excluded. The only immune exposure information available for the cohort was CMV serostatus. According to a later analysis, most CMV-associated TCR beta chains appeared to be HLA-restricted, and the HLA associations seemed to be driven largely by CMV exposure. A group of highly shared sequence variants was considered likely to be a technical artifact of the sequencing pipeline. Some IMGT-functional V segments, including TRBV6-2 and TRBV6-3, could not be told apart with the 87-base-pair reads, so those segments were excluded. According to a later analysis, TCR association rates differed among HLA loci, with DRB1 alleles showing the most associated TCRs and HLA-C alleles showing the fewest. Sequencing depth was assumed to be roughly uniform across donors in the presence/absence analyses, though that assumption may not hold. Strong co-occurrence of HLA alleles, especially DR and DQ, made assigning TCR associations to individual alleles difficult.

Receptors were amplified or captured by the immunoSEQ multiplex PCR assay. For the multiplex PCR, a mixture combining 60 forward primers for TCR Vbeta segments and 13 reverse primers for TCR Jbeta segments was used. The CDR3 region of rearranged TCR beta genes was amplified from genomic DNA by a multiplex PCR assay. Amplified TCR beta libraries were sequenced as 87-base-pair reads on the Illumina HiSeq System. The authors' pipeline ran thus. A later analysis counted about 76 million unique TCR beta chains across the 666 repertoires, and 9 million to 14 million of these chains were shared by at least two donors. A nearest-neighbor algorithm error-corrected the raw reads and collapsed the reads into unique sequences, merging closely related sequences to remove PCR and sequencing errors. V, D and J gene segments were assigned by aligning CDR3 sequences to IMGT reference sequences. For a sequence to be retained, a match of at least six nucleotides was required to both a V gene segment and a J gene segment. Rearrangements were called productive when the CDR3 lacked stop codons and stayed in frame with V and J; all others were non-productive. Following IMGT convention, CDR3 was defined as the stretch from the second conserved V-encoded cysteine up to the conserved J-encoded phenylalanine. The earlier analysis of about 590 of the donors excluded sequences that lacked an unambiguous match to a single V gene segment. In an earlier analysis of several hundred of the donors, V segments were called functional above 56.7% productive rearrangements and were called segregating when the between-donor standard deviation exceeded 5%. A statistical classification framework was developed to diagnose cytomegalovirus status using the catalog of TCR beta chain sequences. V and J gene assignment, in a later analysis, came from comparing TCR nucleotide sequences with IMGT/GENE-DB human TR gene sequences. Using the TCRdist pipeline, a later analysis assigned CDR3 sequences along with most-parsimonious VDJ recombination scenarios. In a later analysis, each TCR beta chain was defined by its CDR3 amino acid sequence together with its V-gene family, and reads lacking a unique V-gene family were excluded. A later analysis removed 500 to 600 highly shared, low-generation-probability nucleotide sequences to deal with suspected cross-contamination and a sequencing artifact. In a later analysis, a clonal expansion index was calculated for each public chain from normalized within-repertoire ranks of inferred template counts. A later analysis computed generation probabilities with a VDJ recombination model fitted to out-of-frame rearrangements, and checked the results against IGoR. Hypergeometric tests were used in a later analysis to score TCR-TCR, TCR-HLA and TCR-CMV co-occurrence, with a repertoire-size bias correction applied to the TCR pairs. False discovery rates were estimated in a later analysis by permuting HLA or CMV assignments 20 times. In a later analysis, co-occurring TCRs were grouped using DBSCAN, with TCRdist sequence similarity added in when clustering inside HLA-allele-positive subsets. For co-occurrence clustering, repertoires with fewer than 30,000 or more than 120,000 public chains were excluded, along with four or five repertoires with anomalous nucleotide sharing. This immuneACCESS table, as held by TCRdb, lists in-frame sequences with V and J called but not all clones. Of the missing ones, under half trace to an unresolved V gene in checked studies; the others have no known cause. The V and J calls and clone size are taken from that table; D and trimming were inferred from the DNA. The sample profile shows fewer than 150,000 clones; around 79% of them were found once. The ten largest clonotypes hold 5% to 8.5% of the sample.

From the germline V gene, CDR1 is SQVTM and CDR2 is ANQGSEA. The CDR3 measures 8 amino acids from cysteine to phenylalanine. The retained sequence is limited to the CDR3, 24 bases, with the frame set at the first base. The cohort comprised 666 healthy bone marrow donors. At the time of sampling, all cohort members were nominally healthy, though unrecorded immune exposures were likely present. The donor was CMV seropositive and was included in the group of approximately 300 seropositive cohort members. Each donor provided a peripheral blood sample, and peripheral blood mononuclear cells were used for TCR beta sequencing. Genomic DNA extraction from the blood cell samples was performed with the Qiagen DNeasy Blood Extraction Kit. For this clone: There is no known antigen for this receptor. A read error may account for a junction end that differs from germline.

Source material: PBMCs. This TCR derives from a man aged 35 to 55 in good health and CMV-seropositive. The sequence links TRBV29-1 to TRBJ1-3; possibly the D gene is TRBD1, per 5 matching bases. The CDR3 has the sequence CSVEGDSF. The DNA sequence follows: TGCAGCGTTGAAGGTGACAGCTTT. Full variable domain (CDR3 extended with the reference TRBV29-1 and TRBJ1-3 proteins): SAVISQKPSRDICQRGTSLTIQCQVDSQVTMMFWYRQQPGQSLTLIATANQGSEATYESGFVIDKFPISRPNLTFSTLTVSNMSPEDSSIYLCSVEGDSFGEGSWLTVV.